The 21 T cell receptor beta chains below all came from one sample that was sequenced in a study of CD8+CD57+ T cells in acquired aplastic anemia. Genomic DNA served as template for TCR beta VDJ and CDR3 profiling. TCRdb re-analysed the reads in MiXCR, keeping a single row per CDR3 protein. The profile covers approximately 95,000 distinct CDR3 sequences, with roughly two thirds appearing a single time and around three fifths taken by the ten largest. In patients chosen for sequencing, flow cytometry had shown CD8+CD57+ cell expansion. Sample: sorted CD4+, CD8+, or CD8+CD57+ T cells (not recorded which) from PBMCs. These receptors were collected from a human donor with aplastic anemia.

V usage is TRBV6-5 and J usage is TRBJ2-6, with no clear D. The V end lost 0 bases, the J end lost 0 bases, and 3 bases lay between the germline ends. Germline assignment: CDR1 MNHEY and CDR2 SVGAGI. CDR3 size: 15 residues. This chain's CDR3 is CASSYSSSGANVLTF. CDR3 nucleotide sequence: TGTGCCAGCAGTTACTCTAGCTCTGGGGCCAACGTCCTGACTTTC.

Here the CDR3 reads CASSPQETQYF. In DNA, the CDR3 is TGTGCCAGCAGTCCCCAAGAGACCCAGTACTTC. The V call is TRBV25-1, the J call TRBJ2-5; no clear D. There are 11 residues in the CDR3. V dropped 5 bases and J dropped 1 base, with 2 bases sitting between them. Germline loops: CDR1 MGHDK, CDR2 SYGVNS.

CDR3 sequence (DNA): TGTGCCACCCGGGACAGGGGGCTCACCGGGGAGCTGTTTTTT. Translated: CATRDRGLTGELFF. The genes are TRBV10-3 and TRBJ2-2; 12 nucleotides align to TRBD1. The CDR3 is 14 amino acids. With 10 bases clipped from V and 4 bases from J, the junction kept 4 bases outside the gene matches. Germline CDR1 reads ENHRY; CDR2 reads SYGVKD.

J is TRBJ1-1 and V is TRBV4-3; D not resolved. From germline, CDR1 is LGHNA and CDR2 YSLEER. This CDR3 comprises 13 residues. Between the trimmed V and J ends, which lost 2 bases and 1 base, there was a span of 5 bases. The CDR3 DNA reads TGCGCCAGCAGCCAAAAGGCGAACACTGAAGCTTTCTTT. Residues: CASSQKANTEAFF.

In this sample, this clonotype turned up a few times. The chain combines TRBV7-9 with TRBJ1-2; D gene unclear. The CDR3 sequence is 13 residues long. Per the germline V gene, CDR1 is SEHNR and CDR2 is FQNEAQ (reference sequence). Trimming removed 3 bases from V and 0 bases from J, with 5 bases in between. CDR3 nucleotides: TGTGCCAGCAGCTTGGGAACTAACTATGGCTACACCTTC. It yields the protein CASSLGTNYGYTF.

This clonotype occurred a few times. The V and J genes are TRBV6-1 and TRBJ2-2; D is ambiguous. The CDR3 has 15 residues. V lost 3 bases to trimming and J lost 6 bases, with 14 bases between them. The germline gives CDR1 MNHNS, CDR2 SASEGT. CDR3 nucleotides: TGTGCCAGCAGTGACCCTTCAGAAGTGCCCGGGGAGCTGTTTTTT. Translation gives CASSDPSEVPGELFF.

This clonotype was seen only once. The chain carries TRBV5-1 and TRBJ2-7; D remains unclear. The CDR3 covers 14 residues. In germline, CDR1 is SGHRS, CDR2 YFSETQ. The ends were cut back, 3 bases at V and 0 bases at J, with 10 bases in the middle. The CDR3 reads CASSSSQDSYEQYF. For the CDR3, the DNA is TGCGCCAGCAGCTCCTCGCAGGACTCCTACGAGCAGTACTTC.

The genes are TRBV10-3 and TRBJ2-7, with D unresolved. Trimming removed 0 bases from V and 3 bases from J, with 9 bases in between. This CDR3 region has 14 residues. Germline V gene lookup returns CDR1 ENHRY and CDR2 SYGVKD. CDR3 nucleotides: TGTGCCATCAGTGAGTCGGGTCTGAACTACGAGCAGTACTTC. It is translated as CAISESGLNYEQYF.

A single count supports this clonotype. Lacking the conserved final phenylalanine or tryptophan, this CDR3 likely reflects a read error. The limits of the CDR3 on the DNA are not certain, so only TCRdb's listed CDR3 is given. This chain connects TRBV2 to TRBJ2-4; the table's TRBD1 call for D was not verified on the DNA. The CDR3 is 11 amino acids in total, end residues counted. CDR1 and CDR2 from the germline V gene are SNHLY and FYNNEI. The CDR3 sequence is CASKVGAVRYS.

The V and J genes are TRBV19 and TRBJ2-7; tentative D call: TRBD1 (5 bases). The CDR3 has 12 amino acids. Germline CDR1 LNHDA, CDR2 SQIVND (reference sequence). Deletions cut 5 bases from V and 5 bases from J, with 10 bases between. CDR3 sequence reads: CASSPAGNEQYF. In DNA form, the CDR3 reads TGTGCCAGTAGTCCGGCAGGGAACGAGCAGTACTTC.

Of note for this clonotype: Compared with germline, one end of the junction differs, possibly owing to a read error. The chain is built from TRBV5-3 and TRBJ1-1, with 12 nucleotides matching TRBD1. TRBV5-3 is treated as an ORF (open reading frame) with a function not yet certain. This CDR3 region has 16 residues. The CDR3 coding sequence is TGTGCCAGCAGCTGGGACAGGGGGCGAGGGGGGACTGAAGCTTTCTTT. Protein product: CASSWDRGRGGTEAFF.

This clonotype occurred once. The chain carries TRBV29-1 and TRBJ2-1, with 9 bases identical to TRBD2. The trim removed 3 bases at V and 7 bases at J, leaving 7 bases unmatched. The CDR3 contains 14 residues. Germline V gene data show CDR1 as SQVTM and CDR2 as ANQGSEA. CDR3 nucleotide sequence: TGCAGCGTTGATTCGGCTAGCGGGGCGAATGAGCAGTTCTTC. It yields the protein CSVDSASGANEQFF.

The chain combines TRBV20-1 with TRBJ1-2; D unresolved. The length of the CDR3 is 12 residues. Trimming stripped 6 bases from V and 3 bases from J, with 11 bases between. Germline V lookup: CDR1 DFQATT, CDR2 SNEGSKA (reference sequence). The CDR3 sequence is CSAPEGDYGYTF. In DNA form, the CDR3 reads TGCAGTGCCCCAGAAGGCGACTATGGCTACACCTTC.

The chain links TRBV20-1 to TRBJ2-5; no definite D call. Trimming removed 1 base at V and 2 bases at J, with 5 bases between. The CDR3 length is 12 residues. Germline V gene sequence: CDR1 DFQATT, CDR2 SNEGSKA (reference sequence). CDR3 sequence: CSARGRQETQYF. The CDR3 nucleotides read TGCAGTGCTAGAGGGCGACAAGAGACCCAGTACTTC.

V usage is TRBV7-2 and J usage is TRBJ1-2; D unresolved. The germline V gene has CDR1 SGHTA and CDR2 FQGNSA. Between the trimmed V and J ends, which lost 1 base and 3 bases, there was a span of 6 bases. The CDR3 totals 13 residues. The CDR3 here is CASSLGGHYGYTF. The CDR3, as DNA: TGTGCCAGCAGCTTAGGAGGACACTATGGCTACACCTTC.

CDR3 nucleotides: TGTGCCACCAGTGATTTGGACACCACAGATACGCAGTATTTT. Amino acids: CATSDLDTTDTQYF. The gene calls are TRBV24-1 and TRBJ2-3; D is unresolved. Germline-derived CDR1 and CDR2 are KGHDR and SFDVKD. Trimming stripped 0 bases from V and 2 bases from J, with 5 bases between. The CDR3 runs 14 residues.

This chain joins TRBV29-1 and TRBJ1-2; D call uncertain. CDR1 and CDR2 (germline): SQVTM, ANQGSEA. The CDR3 is 10 amino acids. With 3 bases removed from V and 4 bases from J, the gap between germline ends came to 3 bases. In nucleotides, the CDR3 is TGCAGCGTTGACAGCTATGGCTACACCTTC. Protein product: CSVDSYGYTF.

The chain employs TRBV7-8 and TRBJ2-7, with TRBD1 as a possible D gene (5 bases). This CDR3 region has 13 residues. Trimming left V 1 base short and J 3 bases short, with 7 bases between. Germline assignment: CDR1 SGHVS and CDR2 FQNEAQ. The CDR3 sequence: CASSLEGFYEQYF. Written as DNA, the CDR3 is TGTGCCAGCAGCTTAGAGGGGTTCTACGAGCAGTACTTC. Combining the CDR3 with reference TRBV7-8 and TRBJ2-7 gives the whole variable domain GAGVSQSPRYKVAKRGQDVALRCDPISGHVSLFWYQQALGQGPEFLTYFQNEAQLDKSGLPSDRFFAERPEGSVSTLKIQRTQQEDSAVYLCASSLEGFYEQYFGPGTRLTVT.

The chain links TRBV10-1 to TRBJ2-3, with 11 bases aligning to TRBD2. Per germline, CDR1 WNHNN and CDR2 SYGVQD (reference sequence). The ends lost 4 bases at V and 4 bases at J; junction bases unmatched: 7. The CDR3 spans 16 residues. The chain's CDR3 is CASSAASGGIADTQYF. Written as DNA, the CDR3 is TGCGCCAGCAGTGCGGCTAGCGGGGGGATCGCAGATACGCAGTATTTT.

The V gene is TRBV6-4, the J gene TRBJ1-2; 10 bases agree with TRBD1. The CDR3 is 14 residues long. J lost 5 bases, V lost 3 bases, and 3 bases had no gene match. Germline lookup yields CDR1 MRHNA and CDR2 SNTAGT. The DNA for the CDR3 is TGTGCCAGCAGTGAGGAGGGACAGGGGTATGGCTACACCTTC. Translating it yields CASSEEGQGYGYTF.

This clonotype was picked up one time. The gene calls are TRBV13 and TRBJ2-7; 10 bases are shared with TRBD2. The germline V gene encodes CDR1 PRHDT and CDR2 FYEKMQ (reference sequence). V trimming: 4 bases; J trimming: 7 bases; junction bases outside the gene matches: 13. This CDR3 has 16 amino acids. The CDR3: CASSSAASGGAQEQYF. The CDR3 nucleotides read TGTGCCAGCAGCTCCGCGGCCAGCGGGGGGGCTCAAGAGCAGTACTTC.